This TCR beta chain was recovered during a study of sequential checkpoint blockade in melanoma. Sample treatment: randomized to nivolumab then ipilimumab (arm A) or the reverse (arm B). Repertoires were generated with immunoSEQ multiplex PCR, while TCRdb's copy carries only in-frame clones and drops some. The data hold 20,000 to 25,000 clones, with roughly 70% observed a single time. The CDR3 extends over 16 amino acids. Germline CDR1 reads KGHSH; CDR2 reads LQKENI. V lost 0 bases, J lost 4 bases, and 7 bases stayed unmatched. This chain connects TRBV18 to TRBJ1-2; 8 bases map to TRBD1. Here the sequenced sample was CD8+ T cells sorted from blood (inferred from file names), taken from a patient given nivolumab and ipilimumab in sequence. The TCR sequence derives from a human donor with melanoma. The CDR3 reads CASSPPAGGAGYGYTF. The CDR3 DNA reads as TGTGCCAGCTCACCACCAGCAGGGGGCGCAGGCTATGGCTACACCTTC.